Described below is a single T cell receptor beta chain sequence and its context. Its specificity is unknown. Treatment meaning: some 20 received Ad26.COV2.S at low or high dose, single or two shots; roughly five received placebo; per-sample allocation not given. At day 63 after the first vaccine or placebo injection, samples were drawn. Produced via immunoSEQ multiplex PCR; TCRdb's table is partial and in-frame only. There are a few hundred thousand clones in the sample; 85% to 90% occur only once, and roughly 6% lies in the top ten. These data originate in a study of Ad26.COV2.S vaccination and SARS-CoV-2 variants. On the study more broadly: The Ad26.COV2.S arm of the COV1001 trial was where the donor was placed. The authors gave Ad26.COV2.S intramuscularly, either once or twice 56 days apart.

Study-level points and caveats: Vaccinees showed greater spike-specific TCR breadth than placebo recipients.

Source: peripheral blood, taken in a trial of Ad26.COV2.S vaccine versus placebo. This clonotype was sampled from a person aged 18 to 59 who received the Ad26.COV2.S COVID-19 vaccine or a placebo.

The CDR3 sequence: CASSQQSPGQGIPGELFF. The CDR3 DNA follows: TGTGCCAGCAGTCAGCAAAGTCCGGGACAGGGTATCCCCGGGGAGCTGTTTTTT. V usage is TRBV7-2 and J usage is TRBJ2-2, with TRBD1 identical over 9 bases. CDR1 and CDR2 (germline): SGHTA, FQGNSA. The CDR3 runs to 18 residues. J lost 6 bases, V lost 6 bases, and 17 bases had no gene match.